The 8 T cell receptor beta chains below all came from one sample that was sequenced in a study of cytomegalovirus exposure and HLA in healthy donors (dated by TCRdb to 2016 to 2017). The receptor library was made with the immunoSEQ multiplex PCR assay. For the multiplex PCR, a mixture combining 60 forward primers for TCR Vbeta segments and 13 reverse primers for TCR Jbeta segments was used. TCRdb provides this immuneACCESS table in a form limited to in-frame rearrangements. Some clones are lacking; in checked studies, under half of them reflect an unresolved V gene, and why the rest are absent is not known. A total of tens of thousands of clones appear in this sample, more than 55% of them only once. The ten largest clones capture approximately 6.3% of the sample. Input material: PBMCs. Receptors were obtained from a boy aged 5 to 17 in good health and CMV-seropositive.

The chain has TRBV6-5 and TRBJ2-7; D remains ambiguous. The germline V gene encodes CDR1 MNHEY and CDR2 SVGAGI. The V end was cut by 0 bases, the J end by 4 bases, with 16 bases between. This CDR3 is built from 16 residues. CDR3 in DNA: TGTGCCAGCAGTTACTCTAAGGAGAACAATAGGTACGAGCAGTACTTC. This encodes CASSYSKENNRYEQYF.

V usage is TRBV29-1 and J usage is TRBJ1-2; D not resolved. Germline V gives CDR1 SQVTM, CDR2 ANQGSEA. CDR3 size: 11 residues. V lost 4 bases, J lost 4 bases, and 7 bases lay in between. This chain's CDR3 is CSVGAGYGYTF. CDR3 nucleotide sequence: TGCAGCGTTGGGGCGGGCTATGGCTACACCTTC.

This sequence joins TRBV9 and TRBJ2-2; TRBD2 agrees at 8 bases. V lost 2 bases and J lost 1; bases outside the gene matches: 4. Germline V CDR1 and CDR2: SGDLS, YYNGEE. The CDR3 is 16 amino acids. The CDR3 is CASSVVTSGNTGELFF. CDR3 coding DNA: TGTGCCAGCAGCGTTGTTACTAGCGGGAACACCGGGGAGCTGTTTTTT.

This clone was counted only a few times. The gene calls are TRBV13 and TRBJ1-3; D might be TRBD1 (5 bases). V lost 1 base and J lost 0, with 10 bases in between. The CDR3 contains 16 residues. CDR1 is PRHDT and CDR2 is FYEKMQ in the germline V gene (reference sequence). The CDR3 nucleotides read TGTGCCAGCAGCTTAGATGGGGCAGACTCTGGAAACACCATATATTTT. Residues: CASSLDGADSGNTIYF.

This chain links TRBV2 with TRBJ1-2; 10 bases are a match to TRBD1. The length of the CDR3 is 16 residues. Germline CDR1 and CDR2: SNHLY and FYNNEI. J lost 5 bases, V lost 7 bases, and 13 bases had no gene match. CDR3 nucleotides: TGTGCCAGCACGACGGTGGACAGGGGGAGTCTGTATGGCTACACCTTC. Amino acid sequence: CASTTVDRGSLYGYTF.

V gene TRBV7-6 combines with J gene TRBJ2-7; D remains ambiguous. V lost 4 bases, J lost 0 bases, and 16 bases lay in between. Looked up from germline, CDR1 is SGHVS and CDR2 is FNYEAQ. The CDR3 is 16 amino acids. CDR3 protein: CASSSDSISSSYEQYF. The CDR3 coding sequence is TGTGCCAGCAGCTCAGACTCGATCTCTAGCTCCTACGAGCAGTACTTC.

The chain recombines TRBV5-1 with TRBJ1-2; 9 bases fit TRBD1. V dropped 3 bases and J dropped 5; count of bases not matched to a gene: 8. The germline CDR1 and CDR2 sequences are SGHRS and YFSETQ. This CDR3 is 15 amino acids long. This CDR3 reads CASSSSDRGGYGYTF. The DNA of the CDR3 is TGCGCCAGCAGCTCCTCGGACAGGGGAGGATATGGCTACACCTTC. Complete variable domain (other parts from reference TRBV5-1 and TRBJ1-2): KAGVTQTPRYLIKTRGQQVTLSCSPISGHRSVSWYQQTPGQGLQFLFEYFSETQRNKGNFPGRFSGRQFSNSRSEMNVSTLELGDSALYLCASSSSDRGGYGYTFGSGTRLTVV.

Concerning this clone: This same CDR3 is encoded by further DNA sequences in the sample. The V call is TRBV6-1, the J call TRBJ1-1, with 9 bases aligning to TRBD1. V dropped 6 bases and J dropped 3; count of bases not matched to a gene: 2. Germline V gene data show CDR1 as MNHNS and CDR2 as SASEGT. CDR3 size: 13 residues. The CDR3 DNA is TGTGCCAGCAGGGGGACAGGGTACACTGAAGCTTTCTTT. Translated: CASRGTGYTEAFF.